The entry that follows covers one TCR beta chain sequence. Produced via immunoSEQ multiplex PCR; TCRdb's table is partial and in-frame only. The sample consists of tens of thousands of clones, around four fifths of them appearing once. This specimen comes from a study of T cells in narcolepsy. CDR1 LGHNA and CDR2 YNFKEQ come from the germline V gene. V lost 0 bases, J lost 7 bases, and 12 bases lay in between. The CDR3 has 14 residues. The sequenced material came from memory (CD45RA-) CD4+ T cells from blood. The clonotype originates from a human donor in good health. The chain couples TRBV4-2 to TRBJ1-2, with D maybe TRBD1 (6 bases). CDR3 in amino acids: CASSQDRGSGGYTF. CDR3 in DNA: TGTGCCAGCAGCCAAGATAGGGGGTCTGGTGGCTACACCTTC.